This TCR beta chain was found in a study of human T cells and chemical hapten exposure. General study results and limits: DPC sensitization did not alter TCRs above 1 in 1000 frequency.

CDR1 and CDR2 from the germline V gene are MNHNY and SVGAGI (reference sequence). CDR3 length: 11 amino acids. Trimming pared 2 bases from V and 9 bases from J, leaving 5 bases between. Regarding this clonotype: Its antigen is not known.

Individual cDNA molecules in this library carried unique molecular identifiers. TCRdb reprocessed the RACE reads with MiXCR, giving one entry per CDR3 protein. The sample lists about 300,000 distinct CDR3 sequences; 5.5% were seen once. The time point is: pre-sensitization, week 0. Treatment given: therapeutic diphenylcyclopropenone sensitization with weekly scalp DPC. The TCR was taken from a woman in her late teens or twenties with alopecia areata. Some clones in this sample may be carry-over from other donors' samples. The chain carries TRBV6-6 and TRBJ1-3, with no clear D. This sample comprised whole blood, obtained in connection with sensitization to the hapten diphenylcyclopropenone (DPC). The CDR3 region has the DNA TGTGCCAGCAGTTACGCTGGCACCATATATTTT. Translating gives CASSYAGTIYF.